Listed below are T cell receptor beta chains from one sample, sequenced in a study of T-cell memory formation after mild COVID-19. TCRdb passed the 5' RACE reads through MiXCR, listing each CDR3 protein once. The table records roughly 400,000 distinct CDR3 sequences, 24% of them present only once. Input material: PBMCs or a T cell subset sorted from them (not recorded which). The receptors derive from an adult woman who had mild COVID-19 (a few samples of this study predate the infection). Cell type and time point are not known. Both conserved end residues are part of each CDR3. The D gene is left open where the match is weak. Clone size is given for some rows only: seen once, a few or many times, or a class if the clone is expanded.

TRBV11-2	TRBD2	few	TRBJ2-5	TGTGCCAGCAGCTCTCTGAAAGGCGGGGGATTAGAGACCCAGTACTTC	CASSSLKGGGLETQYF
TRBV4-3	TRBD2	few	TRBJ2-7	TGCGCCAGCAGCCAAGATCCGGGACTAGCGGGAGTCGAGCAGTACTTC	CASSQDPGLAGVEQYF
TRBV7-9	TRBD1	many	TRBJ1-2	TGTGCCAGCAGCTCATCCGGCGAGACAGGGGGAACGAATGGCTACACCTTC	CASSSSGETGGTNGYTF
TRBV4-3	-	-	TRBJ1-2	TGCGCCAGCAGCCAATGGGGCAGTTCTTATGGCTACACCTTC	CASSQWGSSYGYTF
TRBV7-8	-	-	TRBJ2-1	TGTGCCAGCAGCTTAGGGGTACCGGGTGAGCAGTTCTTC	CASSLGVPGEQFF
TRBV5-1	-	-	TRBJ2-3	TGCGCCAGCAGCTCACAGGGATTTGGCACAGATACGCAGTATTTT	CASSSQGFGTDTQYF
TRBV5-4	-	few	TRBJ2-7	TGTGCCAGCAGCTTAGAGGGGGGATACTCCTACGAGCAGTACTTC	CASSLEGGYSYEQYF
TRBV6-6	TRBD1	-	TRBJ1-1	TGTGCCAGCAGTTACCCTCGAACGGGACAGGGGAACACTGAAGCTTTCTTT	CASSYPRTGQGNTEAFF
TRBV4-2	-	-	TRBJ2-1	TGTGCCAGCAGCCAGGTCTCGACCTACAATGAGCAGTTCTTC	CASSQVSTYNEQFF
TRBV11-3	TRBD1	-	TRBJ2-7	TGTGCCAGCAGCCCTCCGGGCAGGGGGCTTCCCTACGAGCAGTACTTC	CASSPPGRGLPYEQYF
TRBV12-3/TRBV12-4	-	many	TRBJ1-1	TGTGCCAGCAGTTTAGGCGGGGGCAAGGCTGAAGCTTTCTTT	CASSLGGGKAEAFF
TRBV15	-	few	TRBJ2-3	TGTGCCACCAGCAGAGATACAAGTATTTGGCAGTATTTT	CATSRDTSIWQYF
TRBV20-1	TRBD1	-	TRBJ1-1	TGCAGTGCTAGGGATGACAGGGGCACTGAAGCTTTCTTT	CSARDDRGTEAFF
TRBV6-2/TRBV6-3	-	-	TRBJ2-1	TGTGCCAGCGAGGCGTCGGGACGAAGGCAGTTCTTC	CASEASGRRQFF
TRBV20-1	TRBD2	few	TRBJ2-1	TGCAGTGCCAGAGCGGGGGGGTCGCATATGCCTTCCAATGAGCAGTTCTTC	CSARAGGSHMPSNEQFF
TRBV20-1	-	many	TRBJ1-2	TGCAGTGCTCTGGTGGAGGCCTATGGCTACACCTTC	CSALVEAYGYTF
TRBV5-1	-	many	TRBJ2-2	TGCGCCAGCAGCTTGGGATCTCCGAACACCGGGGAGCTGTTTTTT	CASSLGSPNTGELFF
TRBV2	TRBD1	few	TRBJ1-4	TGTGCCAGCAGCCCTTTGGGGACAGGGGGCGCTGAGGCCGAAAAACTGTTTTTT	CASSPLGTGGAEAEKLFF
TRBV2	-	few	TRBJ2-3	TGTGCCAGCAGGAAGGGTTCTCGGGCAGATACGCAGTATTTT	CASRKGSRADTQYF
TRBV15	-	few	TRBJ1-5	TGTGCCACCAGCAAGGGCAATCAGCCCCAGCATTTT	CATSKGNQPQHF
TRBV12-3/TRBV12-4	-	many	TRBJ2-3	TGTGCCAGCACCGACACAGATACGCAGTATTTT	CASTDTDTQYF
TRBV3-1	-	-	TRBJ1-1	TGTGCCAGCAGCCAATCCGGGTTGGGTGAAGCTTTCTTT	CASSQSGLGEAFF
TRBV29-1	-	few	TRBJ2-5	TGCAGCGTTGCTAAGACAGGCTCAGGGACCCAGTACTTC	CSVAKTGSGTQYF